Below, 17 T cell receptor beta chains from the same sample are listed, as sequenced in a study of identical twins. TCRdb redid the calling of the 5' RACE reads with MiXCR, one entry per CDR3 protein. This sample carries about 520,000 distinct CDR3 sequences, roughly 21% of them seen once, and the ten largest clones take 0.91%. These data were also reused for a study on T cells expressing NK-cell markers.

Source material: CD4+ T cells sorted from blood. These receptors all stem from a woman under 30 in good health.

The genes are TRBV5-1 and TRBJ1-2; 7 positions agree with TRBD1. Germline V lookup: CDR1 SGHRS, CDR2 YFSETQ. The CDR3 consists of 14 residues. Trimming removed 4 bases from V and 2 bases from J; junction bases left unmatched: 5. The CDR3 region has the DNA TGCGCCAGCAGCGCGGGACAGCCAAACTATGGCTACACCTTC. It codes for CASSAGQPNYGYTF.

V gene TRBV20-1 combines with J gene TRBJ2-5, with a possible D match to TRBD1 (5 bases). Germline V gives CDR1 DFQATT, CDR2 SNEGSKA (reference sequence). The CDR3 loop spans 14 amino acids. V lost 2 bases to trimming and J lost 1 base, with 11 bases between them. CDR3 nucleotide sequence: TGCAGTGCTAGACGGCAGGGCCTCCAAGAGACCCAGTACTTC. It specifies CSARRQGLQETQYF.

The sample holds a few counts of this clonotype. The chain carries TRBV29-1 and TRBJ1-2, with D possibly matching TRBD1 (6 bases). CDR3 length equals 14 residues. CDR1 and CDR2 (germline): SQVTM, ANQGSEA. The V gene lost 3 bases and the J gene lost 4 bases, with 15 bases spanning the gap. The CDR3: CSVERGAESYGYTF. In DNA, the CDR3 is TGCAGCGTTGAGCGGGGGGCGGAAAGCTATGGCTACACCTTC.

This clonotype was seen at least ten times. The chain couples TRBV20-1 to TRBJ2-3, with 15 positions matching TRBD2. This CDR3 region has 18 residues. Per the germline V gene, CDR1 is DFQATT and CDR2 is SNEGSKA (reference sequence). Trimming removed 5 bases from V and 6 bases from J; junction bases left unmatched: 15. DNA for the CDR3: TGCAGTGCTTACCCGGGACTAGCGGGGGGCCCCGCTGCCGATACGCAGTATTTT. This gives the protein CSAYPGLAGGPAADTQYF.

This clonotype showed up many times. This rearrangement joins TRBV20-1 to TRBJ2-1; weak D call: TRBD2 (6 bases). CDR1 and CDR2 (germline): DFQATT, SNEGSKA (reference sequence). Deletions cut 2 bases from V and 6 bases from J, with 8 bases between. This CDR3 contains 12 residues. CDR3 protein: CSARRLVNEQFF. DNA for the CDR3: TGCAGTGCTAGAAGACTAGTCAATGAGCAGTTCTTC.

This clonotype appeared many times. The chain combines TRBV29-1 with TRBJ1-1; D gene ambiguous. Germline-derived CDR1 and CDR2 are SQVTM and ANQGSEA. CDR3 length: 11 residues. CDR3 sequence: CTARMNTEAFF. The CDR3 coding sequence is TGCACGGCGCGTATGAACACTGAAGCTTTCTTT.

V is TRBV29-1 and J is TRBJ1-1; tentative D call: TRBD1 (6 bases). This CDR3 region has 13 residues. From germline, CDR1 is SQVTM and CDR2 ANQGSEA. Trimming removed 7 bases at V and 4 bases at J, with 16 bases between. In DNA, the CDR3 is TGCAGCGGATTCCAGGGGATGGGCACTGAAGCTTTCTTT. Its protein product is CSGFQGMGTEAFF.

In its sample, this clonotype was seen many times. This sequence joins TRBV11-2 and TRBJ2-2; 8 positions agree with TRBD1. J was trimmed by 3 bases and V by 3 bases; bases with no gene match: 0. There are 14 residues in the CDR3. Germline V gene lookup returns CDR1 SGHAT and CDR2 FQNNGV. CDR3 protein: CASSLDRDTGELFF. CDR3 sequence (DNA): TGTGCCAGCAGCTTGGACAGGGACACCGGGGAGCTGTTTTTT.

This clonotype has ten or more counts. The gene calls are TRBV12-3 or TRBV12-4 and TRBJ2-5, with a tentative D call TRBD1 (6 bases). Trimming cost V 6 bases and J 5 bases, with 13 bases left between them. This CDR3 contains 13 residues. In DNA, the CDR3 is TGTGCCAGCAGGCTCAGGGGCGTCGAGACCCAGTACTTC. This translates into CASRLRGVETQYF.

This chain uses TRBV7-2 with TRBJ2-3; 10 bases map to TRBD2. The CDR3 is 16 amino acids. Trimming took 3 bases from V and 3 from J; bases not matched to a gene: 6. CDR1 is SGHTA, CDR2 FQGNSA, per germline. DNA for the CDR3: TGTGCCAGCAGCTTCCGACTAGCGGGTAATACAGATACGCAGTATTTT. Residues: CASSFRLAGNTDTQYF.

This clonotype was counted a few times. The V call is TRBV10-3, the J call TRBJ2-5, with D possibly TRBD1 on 6 matching bases. Trimming stripped 5 bases from V and 4 bases from J, with 8 bases between. The CDR3 covers 12 residues. Germline V lookup: CDR1 ENHRY, CDR2 SYGVKD. In DNA, the CDR3 is TGTGCCATCAGTCAGGGGCCAGAGACCCAGTACTTC. It yields the protein CAISQGPETQYF.

The chain uses TRBV10-3 and TRBJ2-7; D may be TRBD2 (5 bases). This CDR3 is 11 amino acids long. Germline V lookup: CDR1 ENHRY, CDR2 SYGVKD. V lost 2 bases and J lost 7, with 6 bases in between. The CDR3 protein is CAISEPGEQYF. The CDR3 nucleotides read TGTGCCATCAGTGAGCCGGGGGAGCAGTACTTC.

A few counts support this clonotype. The CDR3, as DNA: TGTGCCAGCAGCGTAGCTCGACTAGCGGGAGGGGCAGATACGCAGTATTTT. Its protein product is CASSVARLAGGADTQYF. The V and J genes are TRBV9 and TRBJ2-3; 14 bases agree with TRBD2. Looked up from germline, CDR1 is SGDLS and CDR2 is YYNGEE. The CDR3 is made up of 17 amino acids. V dropped 0 bases and J dropped 4; count of bases not matched to a gene: 4.

The rearrangement uses TRBV4-1 and TRBJ1-1; D gene unclear. The CDR3 contains 13 residues. From germline, CDR1 is MGHRA and CDR2 YSYEKL. The germline V and J ends were trimmed by 3 bases and 6 bases, with 11 bases remaining between them. The CDR3 region is CASSHTSRAEAFF. As DNA, the CDR3 is TGCGCCAGCAGCCACACCTCTAGGGCTGAAGCTTTCTTT.

This clonotype appeared many times. The gene calls are TRBV6-6 and TRBJ2-7, with D tentatively TRBD1 (6 bases). The CDR3 extends over 12 amino acids. The V end was cut by 10 bases, the J end by 6 bases, with 16 bases between. In germline, CDR1 is MNHNY, CDR2 SVGAGI (reference sequence). The CDR3 nucleotides are TGTGCCATCTCTACAGGGATCTCCGAGCAGTACTTC. This encodes CAISTGISEQYF.

The rearrangement joins TRBV20-1 to TRBJ2-7, with TRBD2 identical over 9 bases. This CDR3 comprises 14 residues. Germline V lookup: CDR1 DFQATT, CDR2 SNEGSKA (reference sequence). V trimming: 4 bases; J trimming: 0 bases; junction bases outside the gene matches: 4. CDR3 in DNA: TGCAGTGCTATTACTAGCGGGTTCTCCTACGAGCAGTACTTC. It is translated as CSAITSGFSYEQYF.

The chain couples TRBV12-3 or TRBV12-4 to TRBJ1-6; D is unclear. V lost 3 bases and J lost 5, with 14 bases in between. The CDR3 extends over 16 amino acids. CDR3 bases: TGTGCCAGCAGTTTGTGGGCAGGCTGGCATAATTCACCCCTCCACTTT. This codes for CASSLWAGWHNSPLHF.